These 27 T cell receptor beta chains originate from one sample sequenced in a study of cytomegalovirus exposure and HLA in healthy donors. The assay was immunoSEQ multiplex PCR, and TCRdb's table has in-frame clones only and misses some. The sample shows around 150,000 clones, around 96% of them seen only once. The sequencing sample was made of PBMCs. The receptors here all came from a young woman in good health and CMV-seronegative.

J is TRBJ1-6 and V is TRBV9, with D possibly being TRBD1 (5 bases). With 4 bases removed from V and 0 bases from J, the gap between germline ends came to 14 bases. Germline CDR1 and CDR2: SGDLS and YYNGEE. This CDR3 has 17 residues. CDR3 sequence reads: CASSTRQQSSYNSPLHF. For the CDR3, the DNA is TGTGCCAGCAGCACCCGACAGCAGAGCTCCTATAATTCACCCCTCCACTTT.

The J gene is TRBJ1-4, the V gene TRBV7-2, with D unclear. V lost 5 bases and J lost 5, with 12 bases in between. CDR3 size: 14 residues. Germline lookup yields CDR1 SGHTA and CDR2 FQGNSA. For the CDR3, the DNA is TGTGCCAGCAGCGCATTGGGGAGAAATGAAAAACTGTTTTTT. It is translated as CASSALGRNEKLFF.

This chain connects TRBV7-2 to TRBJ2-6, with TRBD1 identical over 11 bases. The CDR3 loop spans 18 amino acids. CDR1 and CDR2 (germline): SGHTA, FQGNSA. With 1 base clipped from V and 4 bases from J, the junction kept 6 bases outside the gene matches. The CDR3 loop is CASSLVGQGATGANVLTF. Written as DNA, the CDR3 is TGTGCCAGCAGCTTAGTAGGACAGGGGGCTACCGGGGCCAACGTCCTGACTTTC.

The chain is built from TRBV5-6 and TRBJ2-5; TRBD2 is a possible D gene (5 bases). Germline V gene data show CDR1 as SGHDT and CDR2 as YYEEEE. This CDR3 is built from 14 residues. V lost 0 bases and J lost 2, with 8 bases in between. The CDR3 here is CASSLGGKQETQYF. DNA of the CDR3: TGTGCCAGCAGCTTGGGAGGGAAACAAGAGACCCAGTACTTC.

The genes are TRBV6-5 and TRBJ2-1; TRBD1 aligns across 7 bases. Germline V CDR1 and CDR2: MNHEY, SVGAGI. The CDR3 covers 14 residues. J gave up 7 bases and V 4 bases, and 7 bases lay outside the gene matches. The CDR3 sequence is CASSLFSRGNEQFF. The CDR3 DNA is TGTGCCAGCAGTTTGTTTTCCAGGGGGAATGAGCAGTTCTTC.

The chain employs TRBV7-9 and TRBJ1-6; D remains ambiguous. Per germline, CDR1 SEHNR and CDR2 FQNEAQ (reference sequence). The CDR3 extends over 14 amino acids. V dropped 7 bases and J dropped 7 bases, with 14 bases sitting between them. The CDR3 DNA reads TGTGCCAGCACGATCGGACGGGAAAATTCACCCCTCCACTTT. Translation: CASTIGRENSPLHF. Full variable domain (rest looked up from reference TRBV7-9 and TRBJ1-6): DTGVSQNPRHKITKRGQNVTFRCDPISEHNRLYWYRQTLGQGPEFLTYFQNEAQLEKSRLLSDRFSAERPKGSFSTLEIQRTEQGDSAMYLCASTIGRENSPLHFGNGTRLTVT.

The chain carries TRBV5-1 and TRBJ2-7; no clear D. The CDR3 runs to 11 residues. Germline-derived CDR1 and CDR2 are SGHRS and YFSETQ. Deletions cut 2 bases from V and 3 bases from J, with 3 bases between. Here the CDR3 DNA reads TGCGCCAGCAGCTTCGGCTACGAGCAGTACTTC. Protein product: CASSFGYEQYF.

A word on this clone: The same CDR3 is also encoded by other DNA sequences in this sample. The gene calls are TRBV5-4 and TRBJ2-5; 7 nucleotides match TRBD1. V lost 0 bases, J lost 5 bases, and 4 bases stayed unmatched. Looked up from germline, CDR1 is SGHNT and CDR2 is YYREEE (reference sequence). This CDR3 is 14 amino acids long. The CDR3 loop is CASSLEQGRETQYF. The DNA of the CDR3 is TGTGCCAGCAGCTTGGAACAGGGGCGGGAGACCCAGTACTTC. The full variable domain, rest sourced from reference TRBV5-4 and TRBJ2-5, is ETGVTQSPTHLIKTRGQQVTLRCSSQSGHNTVSWYQQALGQGPQFIFQYYREEENGRGNFPPRFSGLQFPNYSSELNVNALELDDSALYLCASSLEQGRETQYFGPGTRLLVL.

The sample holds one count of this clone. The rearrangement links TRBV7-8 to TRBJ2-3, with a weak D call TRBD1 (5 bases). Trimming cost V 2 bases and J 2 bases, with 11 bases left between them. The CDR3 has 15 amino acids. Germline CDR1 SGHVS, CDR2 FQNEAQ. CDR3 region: CASSLIQGSTDTQYF. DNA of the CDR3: TGTGCCAGCAGCTTAATCCAGGGATCCACAGATACGCAGTATTTT.

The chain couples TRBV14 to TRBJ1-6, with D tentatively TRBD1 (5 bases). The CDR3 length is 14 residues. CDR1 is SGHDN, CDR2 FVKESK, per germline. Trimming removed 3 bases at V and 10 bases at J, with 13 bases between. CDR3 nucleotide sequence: TGTGCCAGCAGCCACCCCGGGGGGGGATCACCCCTCCACTTT. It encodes CASSHPGGGSPLHF.

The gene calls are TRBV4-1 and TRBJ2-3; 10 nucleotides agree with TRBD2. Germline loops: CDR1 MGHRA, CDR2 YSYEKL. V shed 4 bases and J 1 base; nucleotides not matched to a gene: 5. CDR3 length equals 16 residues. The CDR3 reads CASSLVAGGRTDTQYF. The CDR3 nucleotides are TGCGCCAGCAGCCTAGTAGCGGGGGGCCGCACAGATACGCAGTATTTT.

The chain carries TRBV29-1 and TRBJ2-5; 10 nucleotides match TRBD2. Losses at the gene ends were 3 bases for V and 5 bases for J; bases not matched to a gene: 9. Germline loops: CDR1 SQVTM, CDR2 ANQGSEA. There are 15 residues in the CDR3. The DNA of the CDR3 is TGCAGCGTTGAGCAAGCGGGGGGGGCCGTGGAGACCCAGTACTTC. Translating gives CSVEQAGGAVETQYF.

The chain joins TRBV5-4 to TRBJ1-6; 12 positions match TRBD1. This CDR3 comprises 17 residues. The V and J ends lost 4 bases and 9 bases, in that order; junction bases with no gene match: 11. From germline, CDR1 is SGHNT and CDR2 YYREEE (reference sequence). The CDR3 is CASSTGTGGRGISPLHF. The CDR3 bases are TGTGCCAGCAGCACAGGGACAGGGGGCAGGGGGATTTCACCCCTCCACTTT.

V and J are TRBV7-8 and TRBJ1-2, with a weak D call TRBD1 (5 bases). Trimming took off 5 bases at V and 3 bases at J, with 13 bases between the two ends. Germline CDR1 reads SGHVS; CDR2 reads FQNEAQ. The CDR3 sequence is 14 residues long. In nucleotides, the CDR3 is TGTGCCAGCAGCGCCGGCGGGGCCTACTATGGCTACACCTTC. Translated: CASSAGGAYYGYTF. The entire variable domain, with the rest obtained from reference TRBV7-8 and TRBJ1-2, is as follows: GAGVSQSPRYKVAKRGQDVALRCDPISGHVSLFWYQQALGQGPEFLTYFQNEAQLDKSGLPSDRFFAERPEGSVSTLKIQRTQQEDSAVYLCASSAGGAYYGYTFGSGTRLTVV.

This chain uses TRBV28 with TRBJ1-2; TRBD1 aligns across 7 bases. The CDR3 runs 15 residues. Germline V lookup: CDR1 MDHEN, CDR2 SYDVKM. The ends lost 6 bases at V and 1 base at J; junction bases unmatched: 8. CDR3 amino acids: CASSPGTALNYGYTF. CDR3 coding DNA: TGTGCCAGCAGCCCTGGGACAGCCCTTAACTATGGCTACACCTTC.

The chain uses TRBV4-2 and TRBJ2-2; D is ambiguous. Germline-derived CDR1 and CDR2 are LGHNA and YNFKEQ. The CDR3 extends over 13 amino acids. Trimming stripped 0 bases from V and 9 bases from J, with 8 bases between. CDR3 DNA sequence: TGTGCCAGCAGCCAAGATCTCGAGAGGGAGCTGTTTTTT. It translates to CASSQDLERELFF.

The CDR3 DNA reads as TGCGCCAGCAGCTTGGCCGGGGGGTGGGAGGGTGAAGCTTTCTTT. Amino acid sequence: CASSLAGGWEGEAFF. The chain has TRBV5-1 and TRBJ1-1; D possibly corresponds to TRBD1 (5 bases). This CDR3 has 15 amino acids. The germline gives CDR1 SGHRS, CDR2 YFSETQ. Trimming cost V 0 bases and J 7 bases, with 16 bases left between them. Combining the CDR3 with reference TRBV5-1 and TRBJ1-1 gives the whole variable domain KAGVTQTPRYLIKTRGQQVTLSCSPISGHRSVSWYQQTPGQGLQFLFEYFSETQRNKGNFPGRFSGRQFSNSRSEMNVSTLELGDSALYLCASSLAGGWEGEAFFGQGTRLTVV.

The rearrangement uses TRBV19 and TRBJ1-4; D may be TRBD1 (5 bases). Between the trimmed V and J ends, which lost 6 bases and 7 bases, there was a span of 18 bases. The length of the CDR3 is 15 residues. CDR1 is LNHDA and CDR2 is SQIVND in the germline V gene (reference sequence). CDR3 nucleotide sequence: TGTGCCAGTAGCCTCCGGACACTGTCATCTGAAAAACTGTTTTTT. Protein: CASSLRTLSSEKLFF.

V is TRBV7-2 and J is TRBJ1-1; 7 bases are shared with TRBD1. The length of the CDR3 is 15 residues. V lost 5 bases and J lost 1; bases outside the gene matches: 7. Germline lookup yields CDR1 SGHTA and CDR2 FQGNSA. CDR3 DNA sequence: TGTGCCAGCAGCCCTCAGGGGGTAAGGAACACTGAAGCTTTCTTT. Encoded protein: CASSPQGVRNTEAFF.

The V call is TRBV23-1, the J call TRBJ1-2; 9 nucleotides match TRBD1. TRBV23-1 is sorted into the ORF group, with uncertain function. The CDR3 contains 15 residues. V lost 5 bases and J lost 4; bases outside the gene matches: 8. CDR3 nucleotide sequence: TGCGCCAGCAGTTCCCTGGGGACAGGGCCCTATGGCTACACCTTC. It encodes CASSSLGTGPYGYTF.

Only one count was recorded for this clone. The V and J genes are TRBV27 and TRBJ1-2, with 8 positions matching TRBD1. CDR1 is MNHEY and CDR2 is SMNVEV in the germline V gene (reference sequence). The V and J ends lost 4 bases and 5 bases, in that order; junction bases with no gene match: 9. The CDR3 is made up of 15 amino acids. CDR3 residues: CASSSWTGSGYGYTF. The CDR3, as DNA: TGTGCCAGCAGTTCATGGACAGGGAGTGGGTATGGCTACACCTTC.

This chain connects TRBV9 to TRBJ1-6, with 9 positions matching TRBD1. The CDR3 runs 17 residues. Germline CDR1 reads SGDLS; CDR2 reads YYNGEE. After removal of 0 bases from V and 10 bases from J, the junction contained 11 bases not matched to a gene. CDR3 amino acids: CASSVGLGGDRVSPLHF. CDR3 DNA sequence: TGTGCCAGCAGCGTAGGATTAGGGGGGGACAGGGTATCACCCCTCCACTTT.

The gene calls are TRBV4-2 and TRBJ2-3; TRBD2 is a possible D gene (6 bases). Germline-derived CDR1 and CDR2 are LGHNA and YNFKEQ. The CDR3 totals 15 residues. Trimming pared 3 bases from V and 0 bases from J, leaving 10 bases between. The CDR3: CASSQGRGSTDTQYF. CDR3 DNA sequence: TGTGCCAGCAGCCAGGGACGGGGGAGCACAGATACGCAGTATTTT.

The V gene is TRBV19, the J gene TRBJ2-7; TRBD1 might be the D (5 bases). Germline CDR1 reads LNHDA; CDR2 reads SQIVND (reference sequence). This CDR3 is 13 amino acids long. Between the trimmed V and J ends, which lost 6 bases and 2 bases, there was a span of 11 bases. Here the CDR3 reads CASRDKFTYEQYF. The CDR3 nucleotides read TGTGCCAGTAGGGACAAGTTTACCTACGAGCAGTACTTC.

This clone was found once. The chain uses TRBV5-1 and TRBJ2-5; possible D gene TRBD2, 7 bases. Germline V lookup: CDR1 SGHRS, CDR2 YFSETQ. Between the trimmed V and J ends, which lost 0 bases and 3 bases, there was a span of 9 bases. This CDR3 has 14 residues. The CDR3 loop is CASSLGGGKETQYF. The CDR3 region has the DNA TGCGCCAGCAGCTTGGGGGGGGGCAAAGAGACCCAGTACTTC.

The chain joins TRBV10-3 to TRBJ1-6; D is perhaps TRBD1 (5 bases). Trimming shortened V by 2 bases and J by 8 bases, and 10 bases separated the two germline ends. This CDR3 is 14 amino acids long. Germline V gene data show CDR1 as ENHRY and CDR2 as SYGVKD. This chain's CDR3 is CAISEAGSHSPLHF. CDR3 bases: TGTGCCATCAGTGAGGCAGGGTCCCATTCACCCCTCCACTTT.

CDR3 nucleotides: TGTGCCAGCAGAAGAGGGGGACGGGAGAACACTGAAGCTTTCTTT. This sequence encodes CASRRGGRENTEAFF. The chain recombines TRBV2 with TRBJ1-1, with D perhaps matching TRBD1 (6 bases). In germline, CDR1 is SNHLY, CDR2 FYNNEI. This CDR3 has 15 residues. Between the trimmed V and J ends, which lost 6 bases and 1 base, there was a span of 15 bases.